The present entry profiles one TCR beta chain with its context. The data stem from a study of Ad26.COV2.S vaccination and SARS-CoV-2 variants. Turning to the study itself: By the intramuscular route, Ad26.COV2.S was given once, or twice 56 days apart.

Repertoires were generated with immunoSEQ multiplex PCR, while TCRdb's copy carries only in-frame clones and drops some. The data contain just under 250,000 clones, around 89% of them seen just once; the ten biggest clones take up approximately 12%. The sample's treatment: over 15 received Ad26.COV2.S at low or high dose, single or two shots; a few received placebo; per-sample allocation not given. The samples date from day 63 after the first vaccine or placebo injection. Vaccination employed an Ad26 vector expressing the Wuhan-strain SARS-CoV-2 spike. Sequencing used peripheral blood, obtained in a trial of Ad26.COV2.S vaccine versus placebo. The source of this sequence is a person aged 18-60 years who received the Ad26.COV2.S COVID-19 vaccine or a placebo.

The DNA of the CDR3 is TGCGCCAGCAGCTCCCCTTCGGGTTACGGCGAGCAGTACTTC. Translated: CASSSPSGYGEQYF. This chain connects TRBV5-1 to TRBJ2-7, with D hard to call. Trimming cost V 3 bases and J 6 bases, with 16 bases left between them. From germline, CDR1 is SGHRS and CDR2 YFSETQ. The CDR3 loop spans 14 amino acids.